This TCR beta chain appears in the sequencing data of a study of cytomegalovirus exposure and HLA in healthy donors. Points from the study as a whole: Researchers had no immune exposure information except CMV serostatus available. Across donors, sequencing depth was assumed by presence/absence analyses to be roughly uniform. Among the most significant clusters, several appeared linked to common viral pathogens in a later analysis.

PCR was performed using 60 Vbeta and 13 Jbeta primers. Profiled with immunoSEQ multiplex PCR; TCRdb holds only in-frame clones, not every one. The sample contains some 210,000 clones, around 73% of which appear only once. This CDR3 contains 18 residues. Germline assignment: CDR1 SGDLS and CDR2 YYNGEE. V lost 3 bases, J lost 0 bases, and 16 bases lay in between. As for this clone: Its antigen is unidentified.

J is TRBJ2-6 and V is TRBV9; weak D call: TRBD1 (6 bases). Sequenced: PBMCs. The TCR comes from a male donor in good health and CMV-seronegative. CDR3 residues: CASSGGSGHHSGANVLTF. Here the CDR3 DNA reads TGTGCCAGCAGCGGGGGGTCGGGACACCACTCTGGGGCCAACGTCCTGACTTTC.